This T cell receptor (beta chain) was observed in a study of T cells expressing NK-cell markers. The overall study: Source material for TCR beta repertoires consisted of sorted CD3+CD56+NKG2C+, CD3+CD56+NKG2C- and CD3+CD56-NKG2C+ T cells.

cDNA encoding TCR beta was synthesized via 5'RACE template switching incorporating UMIs. TCRdb processed the 5' RACE reads again and assigns one entry to each CDR3 protein, with no DNA. The sample totals 400,000 or so distinct CDR3 sequences; its top ten clones hold about 10%. On this clonotype itself: No antigen is known for it.

Study-level findings and limits: Of the CD8+ T cell pool in about 6 donors, roughly 1.0-7.0% was accounted for by dominant NKG2C+ clonotypes. A few donors' CD3+CD56-NKG2C+ cells were dominated by the same clonotypes.

In germline, CDR1 is DFQATT, CDR2 SNEGSKA (reference sequence). This CDR3 contains 15 residues. The rearrangement links TRBV20-1 to TRBJ2-1; TCRdb's D gene call, TRBD2, goes unchecked for lack of DNA. The sample taken for sequencing was blood T cells: a sorted CD56 or NKG2C T cell subset, CD4+ or CD8+ T cells, or bulk PBMC T cells (not recorded which). This clonotype was obtained from a woman aged 50 to 60 in good health. CDR3 residues: CSARDSGRLGSEQFF.